A selection of T cell receptor beta chains follows, all from one sample in a study of blood T cell repertoires in COVID-19. Libraries were prepared by immunoSEQ multiplex PCR; TCRdb keeps only in-frame clonotypes and omits some of them. The table has about 120,000 clones, around 87% seen once. The sample comprised peripheral blood. These receptors were taken from a man between 65 and 85 years old with active or convalescent COVID-19. CDR3s include the opening cysteine and the closing phenylalanine or tryptophan. A D gene is named only where the DNA matches it firmly. Clone size is not always given. Where it is, it says once, few, many or a class for expanded clones.

v_gene: TRBV19; abundance: few; d_gene: TRBD1; j_gene: TRBJ1-2; CDR3nt: TGTGCCAGTAGTATTGGGACAGGGAATAACTATGGCTACACCTTC; CDR3aa: CASSIGTGNNYGYTF
v_gene: TRBV4-2; abundance: -; d_gene: TRBD1; j_gene: TRBJ2-7; CDR3nt: TGTGCCAGCAGCCGAAGCCCCGGGACAGGAAACTACGAGCAGTACTTC; CDR3aa: CASSRSPGTGNYEQYF
v_gene: TRBV28; abundance: -; d_gene: TRBD2; j_gene: TRBJ2-7; CDR3nt: TGTGCCAGCAGTCCCCCGGCTAGCGGGAGTCTTGTGCAGTACTTC; CDR3aa: CASSPPASGSLVQYF
v_gene: TRBV28; abundance: -; d_gene: -; j_gene: TRBJ2-7; CDR3nt: TGTGCCAGCAGTAGGCCTAGCGCTTCCTACGAGCAGTACTTC; CDR3aa: CASSRPSASYEQYF
v_gene: TRBV11-3; abundance: -; d_gene: -; j_gene: TRBJ2-1; CDR3nt: TGTGCCAGCAGCTTAGAGGGCGGGCTCTCCTACAATGAGCAGTTCTTC; CDR3aa: CASSLEGGLSYNEQFF
v_gene: TRBV5-1; abundance: -; d_gene: TRBD2; j_gene: TRBJ2-2; CDR3nt: TGCGCCAGCTTCCAGGGCGGGAGTATAAACACCGGGGAGCTGTTTTTT; CDR3aa: CASFQGGSINTGELFF
v_gene: TRBV11-2; abundance: -; d_gene: -; j_gene: TRBJ2-7; CDR3nt: TGTGCCAGCAGCTTAGGGGCAGTTTCCTACGAGCAGTACTTC; CDR3aa: CASSLGAVSYEQYF
v_gene: TRBV6-5; abundance: -; d_gene: TRBD1; j_gene: TRBJ2-7; CDR3nt: TGTGCCAGCAGTTACTCGAATCAGGGGGCCTACGAGCAGTACTTC; CDR3aa: CASSYSNQGAYEQYF
v_gene: TRBV27; abundance: -; d_gene: -; j_gene: TRBJ2-1; CDR3nt: TGTGCCAGCAATGCAGGTCTCTCCTACAATGAGCAGTTCTTC; CDR3aa: CASNAGLSYNEQFF
v_gene: TRBV13; abundance: -; d_gene: TRBD2; j_gene: TRBJ2-7; CDR3nt: TGCCCCACCCGGCCCGGGGGGGGGTTAACCTACGAGCAGTACTTC; CDR3aa: CPTRPGGGLTYEQYF
v_gene: TRBV19; abundance: -; d_gene: -; j_gene: TRBJ1-4; CDR3nt: TGTGCCAGTACCCCCGGGGAGCCTTCTCGCGAAAAACTGTTTTTT; CDR3aa: CASTPGEPSREKLFF
v_gene: TRBV6-1; abundance: -; d_gene: -; j_gene: TRBJ1-2; CDR3nt: TGTGCCAGCAGTGACATAGGAAGCGGGAGGACTTCTGGCTACACCTTC; CDR3aa: CASSDIGSGRTSGYTF
v_gene: TRBV5-4; abundance: -; d_gene: -; j_gene: TRBJ1-2; CDR3nt: TGTGCCAGCAGCCAACCAGAGAGGGGGGGCTACACCTTC; CDR3aa: CASSQPERGGYTF
v_gene: TRBV24-1; abundance: few; d_gene: TRBD2; j_gene: TRBJ2-5; CDR3nt: TGTGCCACCAGCGGGGGGGAAGGGTACCAAGAGACCCAGTACTTC; CDR3aa: CATSGGEGYQETQYF
v_gene: TRBV7-9; abundance: -; d_gene: -; j_gene: TRBJ2-1; CDR3nt: TGTGCCAGCAGCTCTGGGGGGTGGGTAGCCGGAGGCGATGAGCAGTTCTTC; CDR3aa: CASSSGGWVAGGDEQFF
v_gene: TRBV30; abundance: -; d_gene: -; j_gene: TRBJ1-1; CDR3nt: TGTGCCTGGAGTGTACTCCAGGGCACTGAAGCTTTCTTT; CDR3aa: CAWSVLQGTEAFF
v_gene: TRBV18; abundance: -; d_gene: -; j_gene: TRBJ1-4; CDR3nt: TGTGCCAGCTCACCAAGGTCAGGAGAAAAACTGTTTTTT; CDR3aa: CASSPRSGEKLFF
v_gene: TRBV27; abundance: -; d_gene: -; j_gene: TRBJ2-7; CDR3nt: TGTGCCAGCACCACCCGGTCATTCTACGAGCAGTACTTC; CDR3aa: CASTTRSFYEQYF
v_gene: TRBV12-3/TRBV12-4; abundance: -; d_gene: TRBD1; j_gene: TRBJ2-2; CDR3nt: TGTGCCTCCCGACAGGGGGTCGGGGAGCTGTTTTTT; CDR3aa: CASRQGVGELFF
v_gene: TRBV4-1; abundance: -; d_gene: TRBD1; j_gene: TRBJ2-2; CDR3nt: TGCGCCAGCAGCCGTGGACAGGGCTACACCGGGGAGCTGTTTTTT; CDR3aa: CASSRGQGYTGELFF
v_gene: TRBV10-2; abundance: -; d_gene: TRBD1; j_gene: TRBJ1-1; CDR3nt: TGCGCCAGCCAAGGACAGGTTGACACTGAAGCTTTCTTT; CDR3aa: CASQGQVDTEAFF
v_gene: TRBV10-1; abundance: -; d_gene: TRBD2; j_gene: TRBJ2-1; CDR3nt: TGCGCCAGCAGTGAGGCGGTAGCGGGAGTATTCCATGAGCAGTTCTTC; CDR3aa: CASSEAVAGVFHEQFF
v_gene: TRBV4-1; abundance: -; d_gene: -; j_gene: TRBJ1-4; CDR3nt: TGCGCCAGCAGCCCAGGGACTGCTAATAATGAAAAACTGTTTTTT; CDR3aa: CASSPGTANNEKLFF
v_gene: TRBV27; abundance: -; d_gene: TRBD1; j_gene: TRBJ1-1; CDR3nt: TGTGCCAGCAGTTTAACAGGGGGCTGGGCTGAAGCTTTCTTT; CDR3aa: CASSLTGGWAEAFF
v_gene: TRBV28; abundance: -; d_gene: -; j_gene: TRBJ1-4; CDR3nt: TGTGCCAGCAGTGCCGGTATAGGGGGAACTAATGAAAAACTGTTTTTT; CDR3aa: CASSAGIGGTNEKLFF
v_gene: TRBV12-3/TRBV12-4; abundance: -; d_gene: -; j_gene: TRBJ2-7; CDR3nt: TGTGCCAGCAGACTTTCGACAGGCGAGCAGTACTTC; CDR3aa: CASRLSTGEQYF
v_gene: TRBV28; abundance: -; d_gene: TRBD1; j_gene: TRBJ1-5; CDR3nt: TGTGCCAGCAGTTCCCCGACAGGGAATCAGCCCCAGCATTTT; CDR3aa: CASSSPTGNQPQHF
v_gene: TRBV18; abundance: -; d_gene: TRBD1; j_gene: TRBJ2-1; CDR3nt: TGTGCCAGCTCACCACCAGGGCAGGGGGTGGACAATGAGCAGTTCTTC; CDR3aa: CASSPPGQGVDNEQFF
v_gene: TRBV2; abundance: -; d_gene: -; j_gene: TRBJ2-1; CDR3nt: TGTGCCAGCAAAGGGGACTTACTAAACAATGAGCAGTTCTTC; CDR3aa: CASKGDLLNNEQFF
v_gene: TRBV7-3; abundance: -; d_gene: TRBD1; j_gene: TRBJ2-3; CDR3nt: TGTGCCAGCAGCTTAACCGGGACAGGCGGGGCAGATACGCAGTATTTT; CDR3aa: CASSLTGTGGADTQYF
v_gene: TRBV28; abundance: -; d_gene: TRBD1; j_gene: TRBJ1-2; CDR3nt: TGTGCCAGCAGACCGGGACAGCTTAACTATGGCTACACCTTC; CDR3aa: CASRPGQLNYGYTF
v_gene: TRBV28; abundance: -; d_gene: -; j_gene: TRBJ2-5; CDR3nt: TGTGCCAGCAAGCCGGGAGTGGTGGAGGCCCAGTACTTC; CDR3aa: CASKPGVVEAQYF
v_gene: TRBV9; abundance: -; d_gene: -; j_gene: TRBJ2-7; CDR3nt: TGTGCCAGCAGCGACCCAGGGATCTCCTACGAGCAGTACTTC; CDR3aa: CASSDPGISYEQYF
v_gene: TRBV19; abundance: -; d_gene: TRBD2; j_gene: TRBJ2-2; CDR3nt: TGTGCCAGCCCAGGACTAGCGGGAGCCGGGGAGCTGTTTTTT; CDR3aa: CASPGLAGAGELFF
v_gene: TRBV10-2; abundance: -; d_gene: TRBD1; j_gene: TRBJ2-6; CDR3nt: TGCGCCAGCAGGAGACAGGGAGAATTCTCTGGGGCCAACGTCCTGACTTTC; CDR3aa: CASRRQGEFSGANVLTF
v_gene: TRBV28; abundance: -; d_gene: TRBD1; j_gene: TRBJ2-3; CDR3nt: TGTGCCAGCAGTTCTGGACAGGGACGAGATAGACTTACAGATACGCAGTATTTT; CDR3aa: CASSSGQGRDRLTDTQYF
v_gene: TRBV11-2; abundance: -; d_gene: TRBD1; j_gene: TRBJ1-2; CDR3nt: TGTGCCAGCAGCCAACAGGGGGCCTATGGCTACACCTTC; CDR3aa: CASSQQGAYGYTF
v_gene: TRBV4-1; abundance: -; d_gene: TRBD2; j_gene: TRBJ2-1; CDR3nt: TGCGCCAGCAAAGCGGGAGGGACCTACAATGAGCAGTTCTTC; CDR3aa: CASKAGGTYNEQFF
v_gene: TRBV25-1; abundance: -; d_gene: -; j_gene: TRBJ1-3; CDR3nt: TGTGCCAGCAGTGTCCGGGGGGGGACACCGTTCTCTGGAAACACCATATATTTT; CDR3aa: CASSVRGGTPFSGNTIYF
v_gene: TRBV18; abundance: few; d_gene: -; j_gene: TRBJ2-7; CDR3nt: TGTGCCAGCTCAGCCCGAGGTTCCGGAGAATACGAGCAGTACTTC; CDR3aa: CASSARGSGEYEQYF
v_gene: TRBV2; abundance: few; d_gene: TRBD1; j_gene: TRBJ1-5; CDR3nt: TGTGCCAGCGGGGGACAGATCGATAGCAATCAGCCCCAGCATTTT; CDR3aa: CASGGQIDSNQPQHF
v_gene: TRBV10-3; abundance: -; d_gene: -; j_gene: TRBJ2-5; CDR3nt: TGTGCCATCAGTGGACTTTACCAAGAGACCCAGTACTTC; CDR3aa: CAISGLYQETQYF
v_gene: TRBV18; abundance: -; d_gene: -; j_gene: TRBJ2-5; CDR3nt: TGTGCCAGCTCACCCCCCGGGGGTAGAGACCAAGAGACCCAGTACTTC; CDR3aa: CASSPPGGRDQETQYF
v_gene: TRBV20-1; abundance: -; d_gene: -; j_gene: TRBJ2-1; CDR3nt: TGCAGTGCTAGTGGGCAGGGCAAAACGTCGGTAAATGAGCAGTTCTTC; CDR3aa: CSASGQGKTSVNEQFF
v_gene: TRBV29-1; abundance: -; d_gene: TRBD2; j_gene: TRBJ2-1; CDR3nt: TGCAGCGTCCCCGTGGGGACTAGCGGGTACAATGAGCAGTTCTTC; CDR3aa: CSVPVGTSGYNEQFF
v_gene: TRBV7-9; abundance: -; d_gene: -; j_gene: TRBJ2-3; CDR3nt: TGTGCCAGCAGCTTAGGGACACCGGGCACAGATACGCAGTATTTT; CDR3aa: CASSLGTPGTDTQYF
v_gene: TRBV19; abundance: -; d_gene: TRBD1; j_gene: TRBJ2-7; CDR3nt: TGTGCCAGTAGTCGACAGGGAAACTCCTACGAGCAGTACTTC; CDR3aa: CASSRQGNSYEQYF
v_gene: TRBV3-1/TRBV3-2; abundance: -; d_gene: -; j_gene: TRBJ2-2; CDR3nt: TGTGCCAGCAGCCTCCGTTTTCAGTCGAACACCGGGGAGCTGTTTTTT; CDR3aa: CASSLRFQSNTGELFF
v_gene: TRBV10-3; abundance: -; d_gene: -; j_gene: TRBJ1-3; CDR3nt: TGTGCCATCAGTGAGTCGGACAGACTTGGAAACACCATATATTTT; CDR3aa: CAISESDRLGNTIYF